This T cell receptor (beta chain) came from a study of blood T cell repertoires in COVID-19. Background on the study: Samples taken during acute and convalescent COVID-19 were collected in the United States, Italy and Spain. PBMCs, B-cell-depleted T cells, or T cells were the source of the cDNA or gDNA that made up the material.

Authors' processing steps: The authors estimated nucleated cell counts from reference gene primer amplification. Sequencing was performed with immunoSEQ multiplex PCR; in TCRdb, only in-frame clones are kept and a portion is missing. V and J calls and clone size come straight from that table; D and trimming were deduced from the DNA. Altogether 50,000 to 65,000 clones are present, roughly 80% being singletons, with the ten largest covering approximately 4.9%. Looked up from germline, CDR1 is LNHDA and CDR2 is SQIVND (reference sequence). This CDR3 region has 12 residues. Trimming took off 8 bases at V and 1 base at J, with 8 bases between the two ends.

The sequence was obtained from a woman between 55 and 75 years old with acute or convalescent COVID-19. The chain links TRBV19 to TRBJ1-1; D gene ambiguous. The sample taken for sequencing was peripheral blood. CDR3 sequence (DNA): TGTGCCAGTGGTAGAGGGAACACTGAAGCTTTCTTT. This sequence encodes CASGRGNTEAFF.